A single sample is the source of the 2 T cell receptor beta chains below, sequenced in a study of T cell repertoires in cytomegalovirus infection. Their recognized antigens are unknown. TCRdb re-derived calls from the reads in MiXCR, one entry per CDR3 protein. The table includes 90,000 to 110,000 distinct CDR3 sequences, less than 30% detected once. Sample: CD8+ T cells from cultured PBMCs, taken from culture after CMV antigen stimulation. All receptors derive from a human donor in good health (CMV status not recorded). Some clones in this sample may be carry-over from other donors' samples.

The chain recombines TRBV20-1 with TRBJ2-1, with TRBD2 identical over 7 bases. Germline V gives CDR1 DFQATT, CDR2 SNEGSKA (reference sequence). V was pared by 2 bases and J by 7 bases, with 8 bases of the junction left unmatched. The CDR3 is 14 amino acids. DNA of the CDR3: TGCAGTGCTAGACCACTGCGGACTAGTAATGAGCAGTTCTTC. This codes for CSARPLRTSNEQFF.

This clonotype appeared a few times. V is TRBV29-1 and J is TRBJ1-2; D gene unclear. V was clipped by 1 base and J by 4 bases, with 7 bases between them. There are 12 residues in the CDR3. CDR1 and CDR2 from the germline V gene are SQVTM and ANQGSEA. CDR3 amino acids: CSVEGPFYGYTF. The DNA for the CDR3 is TGCAGCGTTGAAGGGCCTTTCTATGGCTACACCTTC. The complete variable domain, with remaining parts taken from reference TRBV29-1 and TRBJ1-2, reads SAVISQKPSRDICQRGTSLTIQCQVDSQVTMMFWYRQQPGQSLTLIATANQGSEATYESGFVIDKFPISRPNLTFSTLTVSNMSPEDSSIYLCSVEGPFYGYTFGSGTRLTVV.